The subject of this entry is one T cell receptor beta chain. Its matching antigen is unknown. CDR1 and CDR2 (germline): SEHNR, FQNEAQ (reference sequence). The length of the CDR3 is 16 residues. The trim removed 6 bases at V and 2 bases at J, leaving 7 bases unmatched. TCRdb re-derived calls from the RACE reads in MiXCR, one entry per CDR3 protein. The sample includes under 150,000 distinct CDR3 sequences, 9% to 14% of them seen just once. The time point denotes: patch test 1, 2 weeks after DPC sensitization. Treatment defined: therapeutic diphenylcyclopropenone sensitization with weekly scalp DPC. This sample was taken from a study of human T cells and chemical hapten exposure. Study information: Patch tests delivered 0.01% DPC to the upper back and were evaluated at 6 days. Recorded diagnoses among the mostly female patients were alopecia areata, totalis or universalis. Study results and caveats: The study found expanded TCRs formed significantly more large CDR3 similarity clusters than controls.

This sequence originates from a woman in her 50s with alopecia areata. Some clones in this sample may be carry-over from other donors' samples. The sequences come from whole blood, collected in connection with sensitization to the hapten diphenylcyclopropenone (DPC). The chain is built from TRBV7-9 and TRBJ2-5; the match to TRBD2 covers 12 bases. CDR3 amino acids: CASSWRGLAGQETQYF. DNA of the CDR3: TGTGCCAGCAGTTGGCGCGGACTAGCGGGGCAAGAGACCCAGTACTTC.